This passage covers 30 T cell receptor beta chains from one sample sequenced in a study of cytomegalovirus exposure and HLA in healthy donors. The PCR ran on 60 Vbeta and 13 Jbeta primers. Assay: immunoSEQ multiplex PCR; the TCRdb copy retains only in-frame clones and omits some. The table has around 190,000 clones, more than 75% seen once. The specimen sequenced was PBMCs. The receptor set was obtained from a woman in her fifties or sixties in good health and CMV-seronegative.

The genes are TRBV10-3 and TRBJ2-6; 7 nucleotides agree with TRBD1. Looked up from germline, CDR1 is ENHRY and CDR2 is SYGVKD. After removal of 8 bases from V and 0 bases from J, the junction contained 7 bases not matched to a gene. CDR3 length: 16 residues. The CDR3 nucleotides are TGTGCCATCGGGGACAGTGCCCTCTCTGGGGCCAACGTCCTGACTTTC. It specifies CAIGDSALSGANVLTF.

This rearrangement joins TRBV7-6 to TRBJ2-6; 7 bases fit TRBD1. J lost 0 bases, V lost 0 bases, and 5 bases had no gene match. The germline gives CDR1 SGHVS, CDR2 FNYEAQ. This CDR3 contains 18 residues. The CDR3 reads CASSLAGGGLSGANVLTF. In DNA, the CDR3 is TGTGCCAGCAGCTTAGCAGGGGGCGGCCTCTCTGGGGCCAACGTCCTGACTTTC.

This clone is a singleton in its sample. The J gene is TRBJ1-2, the V gene TRBV5-1; D is possibly TRBD1 (6 bases). Germline V gene sequence: CDR1 SGHRS, CDR2 YFSETQ. With 3 bases removed from V and 4 bases from J, the gap between germline ends came to 13 bases. The CDR3 length is 14 residues. CDR3 coding DNA: TGCGCCAGCAGCTACAGGGCCGAGGGCTATGGCTACACCTTC. It is translated as CASSYRAEGYGYTF.

The rearrangement joins TRBV7-2 to TRBJ1-1; unclear D gene. The CDR3 covers 13 residues. V was trimmed by 6 bases and J by 5 bases, leaving 13 bases between them. The germline CDR1 and CDR2 sequences are SGHTA and FQGNSA. This chain's CDR3 is CASRAGIWTEAFF. The CDR3 DNA reads TGTGCCAGCAGAGCGGGGATTTGGACTGAAGCTTTCTTT.

The chain couples TRBV29-1 to TRBJ2-2; D is undetermined. Germline V lookup: CDR1 SQVTM, CDR2 ANQGSEA. Trimming pared 7 bases from V and 0 bases from J, leaving 9 bases between. This CDR3 has 13 amino acids. DNA for the CDR3: TGCAGCGCCCGCACTCCGAACACCGGGGAGCTGTTTTTT. As protein: CSARTPNTGELFF.

The V and J genes are TRBV5-6 and TRBJ2-6, with no clear D. The germline V gene encodes CDR1 SGHDT and CDR2 YYEEEE. The ends were cut back, 3 bases at V and 0 bases at J, with 10 bases in the middle. This CDR3 region has 16 residues. This CDR3 is CASSYPEYSGANVLTF. As DNA, the CDR3 is TGTGCCAGCAGCTACCCAGAATACTCTGGGGCCAACGTCCTGACTTTC.

As concerns this clone: At one end, the junction sequence differs from germline, possibly due to a read error. The chain uses TRBV7-9 and TRBJ1-1, with D possibly TRBD1 on 6 matching bases. From germline, CDR1 is SEHNR and CDR2 FQNEAQ (reference sequence). The CDR3 runs 14 residues. CDR3 sequence reads: CSSSLLQGNTEAFF. Written as DNA, the CDR3 is TGTTCCAGCAGCTTACTACAGGGGAACACTGAAGCTTTCTTT.

The chain is built from TRBV12-5 and TRBJ2-1; possible D gene TRBD2, 5 bases. Trimming stripped 2 bases from V and 13 bases from J, with 15 bases between. CDR1 is LGHNT, CDR2 FRNRAP, per germline. The CDR3 covers 13 residues. CDR3 sequence: CASGLPPGTQQFF. DNA of the CDR3: TGTGCTAGTGGTTTGCCACCGGGAACCCAACAGTTCTTC. The full variable domain, completed using reference TRBV12-5 and TRBJ2-1, is DARVTQTPRHKVTEMGQEVTMRCQPILGHNTVFWYRQTMMQGLELLAYFRNRAPLDDSGMPKDRFSAEMPDATLATLKIQPSEPRDSAVYFCASGLPPGTQQFFGPGTRLTVL.

This clone was counted once. The rearrangement uses TRBV19 and TRBJ1-2; D call uncertain. This CDR3 has 11 amino acids. Germline V gives CDR1 LNHDA, CDR2 SQIVND (reference sequence). Deletions cut 1 base from V and 7 bases from J, with 4 bases between. This chain's CDR3 is CASSIGPGYTF. CDR3 in DNA: TGTGCCAGTAGTATAGGGCCTGGCTACACCTTC.

The chain uses TRBV5-1 and TRBJ2-2, with D maybe TRBD1 (5 bases). Per the germline V gene, CDR1 is SGHRS and CDR2 is YFSETQ. V was cut by 4 bases and J by 0 bases, with 10 bases left in between. The CDR3 loop spans 15 amino acids. The chain's CDR3 is CASSRQLSNTGELFF. As DNA, the CDR3 is TGCGCCAGCAGCCGACAGTTATCGAACACCGGGGAGCTGTTTTTT.

The chain is built from TRBV19 and TRBJ2-7, with 9 bases lining up with TRBD1. In germline, CDR1 is LNHDA, CDR2 SQIVND (reference sequence). V gave up 9 bases and J gave up 4 bases; unmatched junction bases: 10. The CDR3 extends over 14 amino acids. The CDR3 is CASSTGGQRYEQYF. CDR3 in DNA: TGTGCCAGCTCCACAGGGGGCCAACGTTACGAGCAGTACTTC.

This clone was picked up a small number of times. The chain recombines TRBV5-6 with TRBJ1-1; tentatively, D is TRBD1 (6 bases). The germline V and J ends were trimmed by 0 bases and 5 bases, with 11 bases remaining between them. Germline CDR1 SGHDT, CDR2 YYEEEE. The CDR3 spans 14 residues. For the CDR3, the DNA is TGTGCCAGCAGCTTGGCCAAGAGGGGGACTGAAGCTTTCTTT. Residues: CASSLAKRGTEAFF.

This chain connects TRBV9 to TRBJ2-5, with TRBD2 matching 10 bases. Germline CDR1 SGDLS, CDR2 YYNGEE. The CDR3 is made up of 15 amino acids. The ends lost 3 bases at V and 2 bases at J; junction bases unmatched: 4. CDR3 sequence: CASSDKAGGQETQYF. CDR3 nucleotides: TGTGCCAGCAGCGATAAAGCGGGGGGGCAAGAGACCCAGTACTTC.

A few counts support this clone. The V and J genes are TRBV4-3 and TRBJ2-7; 7 nucleotides agree with TRBD1. Germline assignment: CDR1 LGHNA and CDR2 YSLEER. The CDR3 extends over 19 amino acids. V lost 0 bases and J lost 3; bases outside the gene matches: 17. CDR3 coding DNA: TGCGCCAGCAGCCAAGATTCCGGACAGGTCTTCTCGACTATCTACGAGCAGTACTTC. It translates to CASSQDSGQVFSTIYEQYF.

This clone was seen only a few times. The rearrangement joins TRBV11-1 to TRBJ1-6; no firm D call. The CDR3 is 15 residues long. Trimming left V 3 bases short and J 0 bases short, with 6 bases between. From germline, CDR1 is SGHAT and CDR2 FQDESV (reference sequence). DNA for the CDR3: TGTGCCAGCAGCTTGTCCAGCTCCTATAATTCACCCCTCCACTTT. This translates into CASSLSSSYNSPLHF.

V gene TRBV6-4 combines with J gene TRBJ1-5; D is unclear. Trimming stripped 4 bases from V and 1 base from J, with 11 bases between. Germline V CDR1 and CDR2: MRHNA, SNTAGT. The CDR3 covers 15 residues. The CDR3 is CASSANALSNQPQHF. CDR3 coding DNA: TGTGCCAGCAGTGCTAATGCCTTAAGCAATCAGCCCCAGCATTTT.

The chain links TRBV2 to TRBJ2-5; D uncertain. Germline lookup yields CDR1 SNHLY and CDR2 FYNNEI. V shed 1 base and J shed 3 bases, with 3 bases lying between them. This CDR3 has 12 residues. The CDR3 loop is CASSEGEETQYF. Written as DNA, the CDR3 is TGTGCCAGCAGTGAAGGCGAAGAGACCCAGTACTTC.

CDR3 region: CASSLQGTRSEAFF. The CDR3 coding sequence is TGTGCCAGCAGCTTACAGGGGACAAGGTCTGAAGCTTTCTTT. The rearrangement joins TRBV7-2 to TRBJ1-1, with D maybe TRBD1 (6 bases). V lost 2 bases to trimming and J lost 6 bases, with 13 bases between them. CDR1 and CDR2 (germline): SGHTA, FQGNSA. The CDR3 totals 14 residues.

The rearrangement links TRBV4-1 to TRBJ2-6; a weak D match, TRBD2 (6 bases). Deletions cut 2 bases from V and 1 base from J, with 12 bases between. The CDR3 is 17 residues long. From germline, CDR1 is MGHRA and CDR2 YSYEKL. Here the CDR3 DNA reads TGCGCCAGCAGCCAAACGGGAGCAATATCTGGGGCCAACGTCCTGACTTTC. This codes for CASSQTGAISGANVLTF.

The J gene is TRBJ1-3, the V gene TRBV7-2, with TRBD1 matching over 8 bases. From germline, CDR1 is SGHTA and CDR2 FQGNSA. This CDR3 is built from 16 residues. The trim removed 1 base at V and 1 base at J, leaving 3 bases unmatched. DNA for the CDR3: TGTGCCAGCAGCTTAGACCAGGGGGCGTCTGGAAACACCATATATTTT. Translated, it gives CASSLDQGASGNTIYF.

This sequence joins TRBV7-2 and TRBJ1-2; the D gene is possibly TRBD1 (5 bases). Germline CDR1 and CDR2: SGHTA and FQGNSA. CDR3 length: 17 amino acids. Trimming shortened V by 1 base and J by 2 bases, and 17 bases separated the two germline ends. For the CDR3, the DNA is TGTGCCAGCAGCTTAGTCCTTCCCAGAAGGGGCAACTATGGCTACACCTTC. This codes for CASSLVLPRRGNYGYTF.

This chain connects TRBV7-2 to TRBJ1-3, with 8 positions matching TRBD1. CDR1 and CDR2 from the germline V gene are SGHTA and FQGNSA. The CDR3 contains 17 residues. With 2 bases clipped from V and 0 bases from J, the junction kept 6 bases outside the gene matches. As DNA, the CDR3 is TGTGCCAGCAGCTTAAAGCTGACAGGGGTCTCTGGAAACACCATATATTTT. Protein: CASSLKLTGVSGNTIYF.

This chain joins TRBV10-3 and TRBJ2-1; tentative D call: TRBD2 (6 bases). CDR3 length: 14 residues. The germline CDR1 and CDR2 sequences are ENHRY and SYGVKD. V dropped 4 bases and J dropped 4 bases, with 11 bases sitting between them. DNA of the CDR3: TGTGCCATCAGTGTGGGCGGGAAGTACAATGAGCAGTTCTTC. As protein: CAISVGGKYNEQFF.

The V and J genes are TRBV5-4 and TRBJ2-3, with a possible D match to TRBD1 (6 bases). V lost 6 bases, J lost 0 bases, and 14 bases lay in between. This CDR3 has 15 amino acids. Germline V CDR1 and CDR2: SGHNT, YYREEE (reference sequence). The CDR3 sequence is CASNKDSASTDTQYF. The DNA of the CDR3 is TGTGCCAGCAACAAGGACAGCGCTAGCACAGATACGCAGTATTTT. Combining the CDR3 with reference TRBV5-4 and TRBJ2-3 gives the whole variable domain ETGVTQSPTHLIKTRGQQVTLRCSSQSGHNTVSWYQQALGQGPQFIFQYYREEENGRGNFPPRFSGLQFPNYSSELNVNALELDDSALYLCASNKDSASTDTQYFGPGTRLTVL.

The chain combines TRBV7-2 with TRBJ2-3; 10 bases are a match to TRBD2. After removal of 2 bases from V and 2 bases from J, the junction contained 4 bases not matched to a gene. The CDR3 loop spans 16 amino acids. The germline V gene has CDR1 SGHTA and CDR2 FQGNSA. The CDR3 region is CASSLQRGGITDTQYF. For the CDR3, the DNA is TGTGCCAGCAGCTTACAGCGGGGGGGTATCACAGATACGCAGTATTTT.

V and J are TRBV18 and TRBJ2-2; 8 bases line up with TRBD2. The CDR3 extends over 17 amino acids. Germline V CDR1 and CDR2: KGHSH, LQKENI. Trimming took 0 bases from V and 5 from J; bases not matched to a gene: 8. CDR3 loop: CASSPPAGGAVTGELFF. In DNA, the CDR3 is TGTGCCAGCTCACCACCCGCCGGGGGGGCCGTGACCGGGGAGCTGTTTTTT.

J is TRBJ2-1 and V is TRBV7-9, with 12 bases fitting TRBD2. Germline loops: CDR1 SEHNR, CDR2 FQNEAQ (reference sequence). The CDR3 consists of 17 residues. V trimming: 5 bases; J trimming: 3 bases; junction bases outside the gene matches: 8. The CDR3 nucleotides are TGTGCCAGCAGCCGCCCTCGACTAGCGGGGGACTACAATGAGCAGTTCTTC. Translation gives CASSRPRLAGDYNEQFF.

The genes are TRBV7-2 and TRBJ2-7; TRBD2 matches at 11 bases. The CDR3 is 16 amino acids. Germline lookup yields CDR1 SGHTA and CDR2 FQGNSA. The junction had 4 bases not matched to a gene; V was cut back by 1 base and J by 2 bases. The CDR3 loop reads CASSLGSGRATYEQYF. DNA for the CDR3: TGTGCCAGCAGCTTAGGTAGCGGGAGGGCCACCTACGAGCAGTACTTC.

This clone has a single count. The chain links TRBV18 to TRBJ2-7; 11 nucleotides match TRBD2. The V and J ends lost 4 bases and 3 bases, in that order; junction bases with no gene match: 14. Germline CDR1 reads KGHSH; CDR2 reads LQKENI. CDR3 length: 18 amino acids. The CDR3 here is CASSHLGLAGSPNYEQYF. CDR3 DNA sequence: TGTGCCAGCTCACACCTAGGACTAGCGGGTTCCCCCAACTACGAGCAGTACTTC.

The V gene is TRBV10-1, the J gene TRBJ1-1, with a weak D call TRBD1 (6 bases). From germline, CDR1 is WNHNN and CDR2 SYGVQD (reference sequence). V gave up 9 bases and J gave up 2 bases, with 13 bases separating them. This CDR3 comprises 13 residues. CDR3 sequence reads: CARKGDRNTEAFF. The DNA for the CDR3 is TGCGCCAGAAAGGGGGATAGAAACACTGAAGCTTTCTTT.